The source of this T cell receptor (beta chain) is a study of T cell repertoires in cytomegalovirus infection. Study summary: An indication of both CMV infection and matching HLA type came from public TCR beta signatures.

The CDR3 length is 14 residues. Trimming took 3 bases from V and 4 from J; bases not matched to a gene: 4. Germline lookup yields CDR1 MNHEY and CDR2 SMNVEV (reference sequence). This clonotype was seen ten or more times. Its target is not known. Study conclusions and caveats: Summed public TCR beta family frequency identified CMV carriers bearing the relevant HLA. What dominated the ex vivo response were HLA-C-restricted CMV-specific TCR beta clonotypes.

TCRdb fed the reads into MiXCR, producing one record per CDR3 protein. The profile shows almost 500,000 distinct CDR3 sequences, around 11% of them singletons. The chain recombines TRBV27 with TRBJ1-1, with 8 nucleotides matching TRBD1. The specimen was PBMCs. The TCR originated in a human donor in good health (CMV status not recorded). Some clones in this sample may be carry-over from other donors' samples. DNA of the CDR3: TGTGCCAGCAGTTTCGACAGGGGAGGCACTGAAGCTTTCTTT. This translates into CASSFDRGGTEAFF.